This TCR beta chain is drawn from a study of cytomegalovirus exposure and HLA in healthy donors. Whole-study results and caveats: A later analysis found first-cohort TCR clusters tended to co-occur in the approximately 120 validation repertoires. The study listed about 150 cytomegalovirus-associated TCR beta chains.

From the approximately 120-subject validation cohort, which was separate from the roughly 630-subject first cohort, the donors were drawn. Note on this clone: No antigen is known for it.

TCRdb's copy holds only in-frame clones and misses some; the assay was immunoSEQ multiplex PCR. The table shows more than 200,000 clones, with 90% occurring only once. With V trimmed by 4 bases and J by 6 bases, 7 bases remained unmatched. Germline V gene sequence: CDR1 SGHNT, CDR2 YYREEE (reference sequence). CDR3 length: 15 residues. The sequenced material came from PBMCs. The chain couples TRBV5-4 to TRBJ2-7; TRBD2 aligns across 13 bases. The TCR comes from a woman aged 30 to 39 in good health and CMV-seronegative. CDR3 nucleotide sequence: TGTGCCAGCAGCCCGGGACTAGCGGGGTCCCTCGAGCAGTACTTC. Translating it yields CASSPGLAGSLEQYF.